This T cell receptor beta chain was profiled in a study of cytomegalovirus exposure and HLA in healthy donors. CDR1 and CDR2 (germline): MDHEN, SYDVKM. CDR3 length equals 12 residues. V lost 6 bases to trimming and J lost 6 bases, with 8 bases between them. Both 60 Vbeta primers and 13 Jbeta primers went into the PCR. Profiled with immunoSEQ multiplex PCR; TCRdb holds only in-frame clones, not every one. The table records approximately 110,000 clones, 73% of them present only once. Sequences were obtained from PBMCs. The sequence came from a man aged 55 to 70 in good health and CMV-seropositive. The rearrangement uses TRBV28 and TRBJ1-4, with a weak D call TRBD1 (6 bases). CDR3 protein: CASRRQDEKLFF. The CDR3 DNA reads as TGTGCCAGCAGAAGACAGGATGAAAAACTGTTTTTT.